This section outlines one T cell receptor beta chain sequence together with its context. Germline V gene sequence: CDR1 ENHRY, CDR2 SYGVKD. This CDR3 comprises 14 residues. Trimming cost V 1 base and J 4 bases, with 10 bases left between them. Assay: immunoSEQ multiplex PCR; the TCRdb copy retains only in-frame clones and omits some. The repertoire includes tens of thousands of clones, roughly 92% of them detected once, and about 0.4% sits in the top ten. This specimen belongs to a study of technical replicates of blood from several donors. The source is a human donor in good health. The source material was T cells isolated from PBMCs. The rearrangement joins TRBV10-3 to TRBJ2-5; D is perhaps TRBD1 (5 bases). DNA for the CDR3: TGTGCCATCAGTGAGTGGCAGGGAAGAGAGACCCAGTACTTC. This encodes CAISEWQGRETQYF.